This T cell receptor (beta chain) was documented in a study of T cells in Graves' hyperthyroidism and ophthalmopathy. Study results and limitations: Ophthalmopathy was model-predicted a median 6.5 months pre-onset.

There are a few counts of this clonotype. Antigen specificity is unknown. Amplification yielded TCR beta CDR3 regions, with RNA transcripts as the source. First-round RT-PCR of the TCR CDR3 relied on the HTBI primer set. TCRdb fed the multiplex PCR reads into MiXCR, producing one record per CDR3 protein. The sample carries about 560,000 distinct CDR3 sequences, 12% to 15% recorded once. Germline V lookup: CDR1 SGHRS, CDR2 YFSETQ. The CDR3 spans 15 residues. J lost 7 bases, V lost 7 bases, and 10 bases had no gene match. Fresh peripheral blood, around 9.3 ml, was the source of the PBMCs. The origin of this receptor is a woman in her forties with Graves' hyperthyroidism. The rearrangement links TRBV5-1 to TRBJ2-5; 13 nucleotides match TRBD2. Sequencing input: blood. The CDR3 loop is CASANRTSGRGTQYF. As DNA, the CDR3 is TGCGCCAGCGCAAATCGGACTAGCGGGAGAGGGACCCAGTACTTC.